Here is one T cell receptor beta chain with its context. The sample comes from a study of blood T cell repertoires in COVID-19. Sequenced by immunoSEQ multiplex PCR; TCRdb stores in-frame clones only, minus some. The table lists roughly 330,000 clones, about 87% of them singletons. Source material: PBMCs or T cells enriched from blood (not recorded which). The TCR was taken from a young man who had recovered from COVID-19.

CDR3 in DNA: TGTGCCAGTCACCATCTTGGACACGAAGCTTTCTTT. Translation gives CASHHLGHEAFF. V is TRBV19 and J is TRBJ1-1, with a weak D call TRBD1 (5 bases). This CDR3 has 12 residues. Germline values: CDR1 LNHDA, CDR2 SQIVND (reference sequence). The V end lost 8 bases, the J end lost 8 bases, and 15 bases lay between the germline ends.